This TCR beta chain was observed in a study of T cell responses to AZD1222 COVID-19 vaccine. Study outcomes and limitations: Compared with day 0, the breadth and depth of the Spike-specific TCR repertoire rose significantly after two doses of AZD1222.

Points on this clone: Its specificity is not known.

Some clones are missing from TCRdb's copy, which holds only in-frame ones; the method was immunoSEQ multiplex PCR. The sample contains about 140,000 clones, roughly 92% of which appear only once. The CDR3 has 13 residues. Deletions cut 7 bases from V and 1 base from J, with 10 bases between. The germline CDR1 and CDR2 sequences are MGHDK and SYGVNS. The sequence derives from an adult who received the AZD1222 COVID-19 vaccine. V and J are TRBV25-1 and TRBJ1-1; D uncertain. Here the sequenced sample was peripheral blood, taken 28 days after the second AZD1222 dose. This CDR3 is CASTRASNTEAFF. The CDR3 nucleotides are TGTGCCAGCACTCGGGCGTCGAACACTGAAGCTTTCTTT.